The 20 T cell receptor beta chains listed next were all sequenced from one sample in a study of blood T cell repertoires in COVID-19. Libraries were prepared by immunoSEQ multiplex PCR; TCRdb keeps only in-frame clonotypes and omits some of them. The table has almost 250,000 clones, around nine tenths seen once. Sequenced material: peripheral blood. These receptors were taken from a woman aged 55-70 years who had recovered from COVID-19.

The rearrangement joins TRBV18 to TRBJ2-7, with 8 bases lining up with TRBD1. The J segment lost 5 bases and the V segment lost 1 base, leaving 4 bases of the junction unmatched. The CDR3 has 14 amino acids. Germline V gene lookup returns CDR1 KGHSH and CDR2 LQKENI. The CDR3 loop reads CASSPRDRINEQYF. Written as DNA, the CDR3 is TGTGCCAGCTCACCACGGGACAGGATAAACGAGCAGTACTTC.

DNA of the CDR3: TGTGCCAGCAGTTACTCGTTCGTCTCTGGGGCCAACGTCCTGACTTTC. It specifies CASSYSFVSGANVLTF. V usage is TRBV6-5 and J usage is TRBJ2-6; D not resolved. CDR3 length: 16 residues. The V and J ends lost 0 bases and 0 bases respectively, with 6 bases between them. Per germline, CDR1 MNHEY and CDR2 SVGAGI.

The genes are TRBV11-1 and TRBJ2-7; 7 nucleotides align to TRBD2. J lost 6 bases, V lost 5 bases, and 7 bases had no gene match. The germline V gene encodes CDR1 SGHAT and CDR2 FQDESV (reference sequence). This CDR3 has 13 residues. The CDR3 region is CASSRGLVGEQYF. As DNA, the CDR3 is TGTGCCAGCAGCCGAGGACTAGTAGGCGAGCAGTACTTC.

This clone was seen once. This rearrangement joins TRBV6-5 to TRBJ1-2; tentative D call: TRBD1 (5 bases). This CDR3 is built from 14 residues. The V end lost 6 bases, the J end lost 8 bases, and 19 bases lay between the germline ends. From germline, CDR1 is MNHEY and CDR2 SVGAGI. The CDR3 sequence is CASSMTAGFGGYTF. For the CDR3, the DNA is TGTGCCAGCAGCATGACCGCAGGGTTCGGGGGCTACACCTTC.

The gene calls are TRBV14 and TRBJ2-3; the D is unclear. Trimming pared 1 base from V and 5 bases from J, leaving 13 bases between. This CDR3 is 15 amino acids long. CDR1 and CDR2 (germline): SGHDN, FVKESK. The CDR3 loop reads CASSQVGADRDTQYF. The CDR3 DNA reads as TGTGCCAGCAGCCAAGTTGGAGCAGATAGAGATACGCAGTATTTT.

This chain joins TRBV4-2 and TRBJ2-3, with TRBD2 matching over 15 bases. The CDR3 loop spans 18 amino acids. V trimming: 4 bases; J trimming: 0 bases; junction bases outside the gene matches: 5. Germline lookup yields CDR1 LGHNA and CDR2 YNFKEQ. The CDR3 bases are TGTGCCAGCAGCCGCGGACTAGCGGGGGGGTTTAGCACAGATACGCAGTATTTT. Translating gives CASSRGLAGGFSTDTQYF.

The chain has TRBV6-5 and TRBJ2-2, with D tentatively TRBD1 (6 bases). Per the germline V gene, CDR1 is MNHEY and CDR2 is SVGAGI. V was shortened by 4 bases and J by 2 bases, with 11 bases between the two germline ends. The CDR3 has 15 residues. The CDR3 region is CASSFGQINTGELFF. The DNA of the CDR3 is TGTGCCAGCAGTTTCGGACAGATAAACACCGGGGAGCTGTTTTTT.

The J gene is TRBJ1-3, the V gene TRBV2; D is unresolved. Germline-derived CDR1 and CDR2 are SNHLY and FYNNEI. The CDR3 sequence is 16 residues long. Trimming pared 3 bases from V and 2 bases from J, leaving 14 bases between. The CDR3 spells CASSEEAAGTGNTIYF. CDR3 coding DNA: TGTGCCAGCAGTGAGGAGGCCGCGGGCACTGGAAACACCATATATTTT.

This clone appeared a few times. The CDR3, as DNA: TGTGCCAGTAGTATTTCTACCCTCCCCGGGACAGGGAGCAATGAGCAGTTCTTC. It codes for CASSISTLPGTGSNEQFF. The chain is built from TRBV19 and TRBJ2-1, with 9 bases that match TRBD1. Germline CDR1 and CDR2: LNHDA and SQIVND (reference sequence). The CDR3 is 18 residues long. V dropped 3 bases and J dropped 6; count of bases not matched to a gene: 15.

The gene calls are TRBV9 and TRBJ2-7; 8 nucleotides match TRBD1. The J segment lost 4 bases and the V segment lost 0 bases, leaving 6 bases of the junction unmatched. The CDR3 extends over 15 amino acids. From germline, CDR1 is SGDLS and CDR2 YYNGEE. The CDR3 region is CASSVGGDRSYEQYF. In DNA, the CDR3 is TGTGCCAGCAGCGTAGGGGGGGACAGGAGTTACGAGCAGTACTTC.

V and J are TRBV12-5 and TRBJ2-5; 9 bases are a match to TRBD2. J gave up 5 bases and V 3 bases, and 1 base lay outside the gene matches. From germline, CDR1 is LGHNT and CDR2 FRNRAP. This CDR3 comprises 13 residues. The CDR3 region has the DNA TGTGCTAGTGGTTTAAGCGGGGGGGAGACCCAGTACTTC. Translated, it gives CASGLSGGETQYF.

The rearrangement uses TRBV5-4 and TRBJ2-1, with 8 bases lining up with TRBD2. CDR1 is SGHNT and CDR2 is YYREEE in the germline V gene (reference sequence). The CDR3 runs to 15 residues. The ends lost 0 bases at V and 8 bases at J; junction bases unmatched: 7. The CDR3 DNA reads TGTGCCAGCAGCTTGGAACTAGCGGCCTGGGATGAGCAGTTCTTC. Its translation: CASSLELAAWDEQFF. The full variable domain, its missing parts supplied by reference TRBV5-4 and TRBJ2-1, is ETGVTQSPTHLIKTRGQQVTLRCSSQSGHNTVSWYQQALGQGPQFIFQYYREEENGRGNFPPRFSGLQFPNYSSELNVNALELDDSALYLCASSLELAAWDEQFFGPGTRLTVL.

About this clone: Other DNA sequences in the sample encode the same CDR3. The chain is built from TRBV9 and TRBJ2-3, with D possibly TRBD2 on 6 matching bases. The CDR3 is 14 amino acids. Trimming removed 2 bases at V and 0 bases at J, with 7 bases between. Germline assignment: CDR1 SGDLS and CDR2 YYNGEE. The CDR3 sequence: CASSVAGSTDTQYF. The CDR3 DNA reads as TGTGCCAGCAGCGTTGCGGGAAGCACAGATACGCAGTATTTT.

The rearrangement joins TRBV21-1 to TRBJ1-5; the tabulated D call, TRBD1, remains unverified against the DNA. TRBV21-1 is annotated as a pseudogene. CDR3 length: 22 amino acids. CDR3 loop: CASSKRYAGGDSRRYSNQPQHF. The CDR3 bases are TGTGCCAGCAGCAAAAGGTACGCAGGGGGCGACTCGAGACGTTATAGCAATCAGCCCCAGCATTTT.

This chain joins TRBV9 and TRBJ2-3, with D possibly matching TRBD2 (7 bases). Germline-derived CDR1 and CDR2 are SGDLS and YYNGEE. V was pared by 3 bases and J by 0 bases, with 14 bases between. This CDR3 region has 16 residues. The CDR3 spells CASSEGGLSSTDTQYF. The CDR3 DNA is TGTGCCAGCAGCGAGGGGGGGCTTTCTAGCACAGATACGCAGTATTTT.

The chain joins TRBV18 to TRBJ1-2, with D possibly being TRBD1 (5 bases). Germline V gene data show CDR1 as KGHSH and CDR2 as LQKENI. V dropped 2 bases and J dropped 2 bases, with 9 bases sitting between them. CDR3 size: 14 residues. The CDR3 DNA follows: TGTGCCAGCTCACCAGCGGGGGGGAACTATGGCTACACCTTC. This sequence encodes CASSPAGGNYGYTF.

V and J are TRBV2 and TRBJ2-3, with a weak D call TRBD2 (6 bases). Trimming shortened V by 4 bases and J by 1 base, and 6 bases separated the two germline ends. The CDR3 length is 13 residues. Per germline, CDR1 SNHLY and CDR2 FYNNEI. The CDR3 loop is CASSAGGTDTQYF. The CDR3 DNA sequence: TGTGCCAGCAGTGCGGGGGGCACAGATACGCAGTATTTT.

The chain has TRBV6-5 and TRBJ2-1; D call uncertain. CDR1 MNHEY and CDR2 SVGAGI come from the germline V gene. The CDR3 sequence is 15 residues long. The V end was cut by 2 bases, the J end by 0 bases, with 8 bases between. In nucleotides, the CDR3 is TGTGCCAGCAGTTACCGTGCCAGCTCCTACAATGAGCAGTTCTTC. Translating gives CASSYRASSYNEQFF.

The chain couples TRBV28 to TRBJ1-1; D gene ambiguous. CDR3 length: 15 residues. Germline V gene lookup returns CDR1 MDHEN and CDR2 SYDVKM. Trimming left V 6 bases short and J 1 base short, with 15 bases between. The CDR3 here is CASSPAGLSNTEAFF. In DNA form, the CDR3 reads TGTGCCAGCAGCCCAGCAGGACTGTCGAACACTGAAGCTTTCTTT.

The chain has TRBV9 and TRBJ1-2; 10 bases fit TRBD1. The CDR3 contains 15 residues. Germline CDR1 reads SGDLS; CDR2 reads YYNGEE. The V gene end was trimmed by 3 bases and the J gene end by 5 bases; junction bases not matched to a gene: 7. The CDR3 coding sequence is TGTGCCAGCAGCGCCCCGGGACAGGGGCGGTATGGCTACACCTTC. Amino acids: CASSAPGQGRYGYTF.